The sequence of this TCR beta chain was determined in a study of human T cells and chemical hapten exposure. V dropped 8 bases and J dropped 5; count of bases not matched to a gene: 11. The CDR3 length is 13 residues. From germline, CDR1 is SQVTM and CDR2 ANQGSEA. In its sample, this clonotype was seen many times. What it binds is not known. Overall study findings and caveats: It was expanded TCRs that formed significantly more large CDR3 similarity clusters than controls did. High-frequency TCRs, those above 1 in 1000, stayed the same after DPC sensitization.

Regarding time point: patch test 3, about 24 weeks after DPC sensitization. Treatment reported: therapeutic diphenylcyclopropenone sensitization with weekly scalp DPC. Blood sampling occurred before each patch-test application. In the library, unique molecular identifiers were attached to individual cDNA molecules. Via MiXCR, TCRdb re-called the RACE reads, giving one row per CDR3 protein. The table has 55,000 to 75,000 distinct CDR3 sequences, around 11% seen once. This TCR was recovered from a man aged 25-45 years with alopecia areata. Some clones in this sample may be carry-over from other donors' samples. The input for sequencing was whole blood, taken in connection with sensitization to the hapten diphenylcyclopropenone (DPC). The chain uses TRBV29-1 and TRBJ1-1; 7 bases fit TRBD1. CDR3 loop: CSTNQGVRTEAFF. In DNA form, the CDR3 reads TGCAGCACAAACCAGGGGGTTCGGACTGAAGCTTTCTTT.